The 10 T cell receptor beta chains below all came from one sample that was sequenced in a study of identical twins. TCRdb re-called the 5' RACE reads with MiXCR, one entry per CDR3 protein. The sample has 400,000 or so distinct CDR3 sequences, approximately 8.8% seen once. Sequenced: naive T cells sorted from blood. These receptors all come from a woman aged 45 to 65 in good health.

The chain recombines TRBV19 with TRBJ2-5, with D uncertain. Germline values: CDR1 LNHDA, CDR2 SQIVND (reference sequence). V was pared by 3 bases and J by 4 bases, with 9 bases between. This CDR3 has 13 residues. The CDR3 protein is CASSMGGGETQYF. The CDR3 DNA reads TGTGCCAGTAGTATGGGCGGTGGAGAGACCCAGTACTTC.

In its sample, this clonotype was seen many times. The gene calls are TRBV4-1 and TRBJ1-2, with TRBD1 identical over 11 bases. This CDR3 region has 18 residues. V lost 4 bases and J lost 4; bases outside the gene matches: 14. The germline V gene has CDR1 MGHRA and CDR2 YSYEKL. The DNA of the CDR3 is TGCGCCAGCAGCCGGGGTGGGACAGGGGGGCACTCGTCCTATGGCTACACCTTC. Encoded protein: CASSRGGTGGHSSYGYTF.

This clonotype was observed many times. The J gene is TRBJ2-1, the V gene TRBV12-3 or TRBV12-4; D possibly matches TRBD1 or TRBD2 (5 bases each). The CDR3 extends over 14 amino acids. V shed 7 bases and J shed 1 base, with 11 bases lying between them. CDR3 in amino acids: CASNRDHSYNEQFF. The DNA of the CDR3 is TGTGCCAGCAATCGGGACCATTCCTACAATGAGCAGTTCTTC.

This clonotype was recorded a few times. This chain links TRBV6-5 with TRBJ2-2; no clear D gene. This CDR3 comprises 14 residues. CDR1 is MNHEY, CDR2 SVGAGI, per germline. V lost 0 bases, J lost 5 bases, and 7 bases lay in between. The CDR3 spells CASSYSIETGELFF. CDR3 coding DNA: TGTGCCAGCAGTTACTCGATCGAAACCGGGGAGCTGTTTTTT.

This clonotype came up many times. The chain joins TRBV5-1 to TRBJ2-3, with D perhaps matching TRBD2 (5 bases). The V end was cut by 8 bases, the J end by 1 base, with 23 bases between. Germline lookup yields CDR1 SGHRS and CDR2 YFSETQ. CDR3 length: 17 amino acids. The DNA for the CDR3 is TGCGCCAGTACCCATACCGAGGGTGGTAGCCGCACAGATACGCAGTATTTT. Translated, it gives CASTHTEGGSRTDTQYF.

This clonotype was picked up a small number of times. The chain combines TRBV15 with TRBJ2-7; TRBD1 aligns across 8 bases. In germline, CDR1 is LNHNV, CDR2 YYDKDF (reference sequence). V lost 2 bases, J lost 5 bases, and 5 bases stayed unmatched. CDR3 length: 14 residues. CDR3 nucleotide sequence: TGTGCCACCAGCAGAACTACAGGGGGAAACGAGCAGTACGTC. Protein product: CATSRTTGGNEQYV.

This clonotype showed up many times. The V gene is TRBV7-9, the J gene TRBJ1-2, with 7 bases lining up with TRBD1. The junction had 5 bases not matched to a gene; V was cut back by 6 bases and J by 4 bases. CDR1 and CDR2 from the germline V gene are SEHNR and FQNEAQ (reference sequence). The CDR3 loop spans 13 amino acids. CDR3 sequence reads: CASSRGQVYGYTF. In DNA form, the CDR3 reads TGTGCCAGCAGTCGTGGACAGGTCTATGGCTACACCTTC.

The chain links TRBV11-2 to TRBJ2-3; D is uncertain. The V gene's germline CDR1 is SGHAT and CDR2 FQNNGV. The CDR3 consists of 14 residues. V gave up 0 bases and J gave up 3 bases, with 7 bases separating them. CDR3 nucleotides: TGTGCCAGCAGCTTAGATGTCCGTACAGATACGCAGTATTTT. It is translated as CASSLDVRTDTQYF.

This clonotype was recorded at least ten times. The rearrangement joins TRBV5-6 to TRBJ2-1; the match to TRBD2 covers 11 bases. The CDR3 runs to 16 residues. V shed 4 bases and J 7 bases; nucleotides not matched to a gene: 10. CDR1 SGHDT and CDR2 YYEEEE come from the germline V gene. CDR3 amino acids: CASSIVAGGPGNEQFF. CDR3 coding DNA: TGTGCCAGCAGCATCGTAGCGGGAGGGCCGGGGAATGAGCAGTTCTTC. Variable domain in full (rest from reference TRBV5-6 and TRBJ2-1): DAGVTQSPTHLIKTRGQQVTLRCSPKSGHDTVSWYQQALGQGPQFIFQYYEEEERQRGNFPDRFSGHQFPNYSSELNVNALLLGDSALYLCASSIVAGGPGNEQFFGPGTRLTVL.

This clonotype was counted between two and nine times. The CDR3 nucleotides read TGTGCCAGTAGTGCCATGAGGGGGGGATCCTACAATGAGCAGTTCTTC. Protein sequence: CASSAMRGGSYNEQFF. The rearrangement uses TRBV19 and TRBJ2-1; the D gene is possibly TRBD2 (7 bases). Germline lookup yields CDR1 LNHDA and CDR2 SQIVND (reference sequence). The ends were cut back, 5 bases at V and 1 base at J, with 15 bases in the middle. The CDR3 covers 16 residues.